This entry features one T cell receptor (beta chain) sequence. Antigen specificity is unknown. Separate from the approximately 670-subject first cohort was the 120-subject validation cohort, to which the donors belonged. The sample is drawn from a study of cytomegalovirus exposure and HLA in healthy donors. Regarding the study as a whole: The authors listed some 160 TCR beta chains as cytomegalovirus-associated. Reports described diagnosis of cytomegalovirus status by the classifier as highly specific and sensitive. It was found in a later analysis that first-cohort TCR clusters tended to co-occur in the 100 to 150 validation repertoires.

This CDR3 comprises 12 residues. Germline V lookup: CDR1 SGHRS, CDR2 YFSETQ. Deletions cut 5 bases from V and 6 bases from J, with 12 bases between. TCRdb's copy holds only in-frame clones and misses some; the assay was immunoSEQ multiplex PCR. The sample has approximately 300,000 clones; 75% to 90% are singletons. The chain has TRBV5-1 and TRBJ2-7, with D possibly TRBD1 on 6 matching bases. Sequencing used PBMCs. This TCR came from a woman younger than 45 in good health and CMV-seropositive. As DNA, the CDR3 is TGCGCCAGCAGGATACAGGGAAGCGAGCAGTACTTC. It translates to CASRIQGSEQYF. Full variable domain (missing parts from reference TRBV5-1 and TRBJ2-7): KAGVTQTPRYLIKTRGQQVTLSCSPISGHRSVSWYQQTPGQGLQFLFEYFSETQRNKGNFPGRFSGRQFSNSRSEMNVSTLELGDSALYLCASRIQGSEQYFGPGTRLTVT.